This T cell receptor (beta chain) was observed in a study of T cell responses to AZD1222 COVID-19 vaccine. The CDR3 spans 14 residues. Germline V CDR1 and CDR2: GTSNPN, SVGIG (reference sequence). The ends were cut back, 5 bases at V and 0 bases at J, with 11 bases in the middle. Assay used: immunoSEQ multiplex PCR; TCRdb lists only in-frame clones, some missing. The table shows 100,000 to 150,000 clones, with approximately 85% occurring only once. The analysis combined second doses at about 4 or about 12 weeks. The chain has TRBV30 and TRBJ1-3, with TRBD1 as a possible D gene (5 bases). This specimen was peripheral blood, taken 28 days after the second AZD1222 dose. The TCR was taken from an adult who received the AZD1222 COVID-19 vaccine. The CDR3 DNA follows: TGTGCCTGGCACAGGAGGGTCTCTGGAAACACCATATATTTT. Its translation is CAWHRRVSGNTIYF. Complete variable domain (other parts from reference TRBV30 and TRBJ1-3): SQTIHQWPATLVQPVGSPLSLECTVEGTSNPNLYWYRQAAGRGLQLLFYSVGIGQISSEVPQNLSASRPQDRQFILSSKKLLLSDSGFYLCAWHRRVSGNTIYFGEGSWLTVV.